These 28 T cell receptor beta chains were all obtained from the same sample, sequenced in a study of T cells after yellow fever vaccination. TCRdb re-called the 5' RACE reads through MiXCR, storing one row per CDR3 protein. The repertoire holds approximately 450,000 distinct CDR3 sequences, with approximately 19% as singletons. The sequencing used PBMCs, collected before the yellow fever booster vaccination. The receptors come from a young man who received the YFV17D yellow fever vaccine.

The rearrangement joins TRBV6-5 to TRBJ1-3, with no clear D. The CDR3 covers 14 residues. V lost 7 bases and J lost 4, with 14 bases in between. Germline V gene sequence: CDR1 MNHEY, CDR2 SVGAGI. The CDR3 DNA reads as TGTGCCAGCATCCCTACAATTTCGGGAAACACCATATATTTT. It is translated as CASIPTISGNTIYF.

The chain recombines TRBV25-1 with TRBJ2-5; D call uncertain. V dropped 5 bases and J dropped 2 bases, with 6 bases sitting between them. In germline, CDR1 is MGHDK, CDR2 SYGVNS. This CDR3 has 12 residues. CDR3 amino acids: CASSTDQETQYF. Here the CDR3 DNA reads TGTGCCAGCAGTACAGATCAAGAGACCCAGTACTTC.

This sequence joins TRBV7-2 and TRBJ2-4, with D hard to call. V was pared by 6 bases and J by 4 bases, with 7 bases between. The CDR3 loop spans 12 amino acids. Germline CDR1 and CDR2: SGHTA and FQGNSA. The CDR3 protein is CASSPSKNIQYF. The CDR3 DNA follows: TGTGCCAGCAGTCCCTCTAAAAACATTCAGTACTTC.

The V gene is TRBV25-1, the J gene TRBJ2-5; no reliable D call. V dropped 1 base and J dropped 5 bases, with 11 bases sitting between them. Per germline, CDR1 MGHDK and CDR2 SYGVNS. The CDR3 totals 14 residues. The CDR3 protein is CASSELGGPETQYF. The CDR3, as DNA: TGTGCCAGCAGTGAATTAGGCGGACCGGAGACCCAGTACTTC.

The chain joins TRBV29-1 to TRBJ2-5; TRBD2 agrees at 10 bases. The CDR3 loop spans 13 amino acids. Trimming cost V 6 bases and J 10 bases; bases outside gene matches: 11. The germline V gene encodes CDR1 SQVTM and CDR2 ANQGSEA. In DNA, the CDR3 is TGCAGCGTGGGAAAGCCTAGCGGGGGTATCCAGTACTTC. Translated: CSVGKPSGGIQYF.

The chain carries TRBV7-6 and TRBJ2-1; D not resolved. Trimming removed 5 bases from V and 9 bases from J, with 8 bases in between. The length of the CDR3 is 11 residues. Looked up from germline, CDR1 is SGHVS and CDR2 is FNYEAQ. CDR3 sequence (DNA): TGTGCCAGCAGCCCACGGACTGAGCAGTTCTTC. Translating gives CASSPRTEQFF.

This clonotype was recorded a few times. V usage is TRBV7-6 and J usage is TRBJ2-5, with D perhaps TRBD1 or TRBD2 (5 bases each). The germline V gene encodes CDR1 SGHVS and CDR2 FNYEAQ. The ends were cut back, 5 bases at V and 3 bases at J, with 13 bases in the middle. This CDR3 spans 14 amino acids. The CDR3 nucleotides read TGTGCCAGCAGCAATCCGGGACGGGAAGAGACCCAGTACTTC. Translation gives CASSNPGREETQYF.

The rearrangement joins TRBV7-9 to TRBJ2-5; D is ambiguous. Germline V lookup: CDR1 SEHNR, CDR2 FQNEAQ (reference sequence). The length of the CDR3 is 15 residues. Trimming pared 4 bases from V and 4 bases from J, leaving 16 bases between. The chain's CDR3 is CASSSQFEARETQYF. In DNA form, the CDR3 reads TGTGCCAGCAGCTCCCAGTTTGAAGCTCGAGAGACCCAGTACTTC.

This clonotype was picked up a small number of times. CDR3 residues: CASQWGVQETQYF. In DNA, the CDR3 is TGTGCCAGCCAATGGGGGGTTCAAGAGACCCAGTACTTC. The chain joins TRBV12-3 or TRBV12-4 to TRBJ2-5; maybe TRBD2 (6 bases). Trimming removed 8 bases at V and 2 bases at J, with 12 bases between. This CDR3 is 13 amino acids long.

This chain uses TRBV7-3 with TRBJ2-3, with D perhaps TRBD1 (5 bases). Trimming shortened V by 4 bases and J by 0 bases, and 11 bases separated the two germline ends. CDR1 is SGHTA, CDR2 FQGTGA, per germline. This CDR3 is built from 15 residues. The CDR3 loop is CASSSVGESTDTQYF. CDR3 nucleotide sequence: TGTGCCAGCAGCTCAGTAGGGGAAAGCACAGATACGCAGTATTTT.

This sequence joins TRBV20-1 and TRBJ2-1, with TRBD1 matching 9 bases. The CDR3 runs to 14 residues. V was pared by 6 bases and J by 3 bases, with 6 bases of the junction left unmatched. Germline V gene lookup returns CDR1 DFQATT and CDR2 SNEGSKA (reference sequence). CDR3 amino acids: CSATPGQGYNEQFF. CDR3 bases: TGCAGTGCGACACCGGGACAGGGCTACAATGAGCAGTTCTTC.

The DNA for the CDR3 is TGTGCCACCAGCAGAGATGGGACAGGACACACTGAAGCTTTCTTT. It specifies CATSRDGTGHTEAFF. The V call is TRBV15, the J call TRBJ1-1; 8 bases fit TRBD1. Germline V gene sequence: CDR1 LNHNV, CDR2 YYDKDF (reference sequence). Trimming took 0 bases from V and 3 from J; bases not matched to a gene: 3. The CDR3 length is 15 residues.

In this sample, this clonotype turned up a few times. This chain links TRBV6-5 with TRBJ2-3; possibly TRBD1 for D (6 bases). The V end lost 7 bases, the J end lost 1 base, and 15 bases lay between the germline ends. The CDR3 spans 15 residues. Germline assignment: CDR1 MNHEY and CDR2 SVGAGI. The CDR3 DNA is TGTGCCAGCACCTTCAGGGGAGTTGGCACAGATACGCAGTATTTT. It specifies CASTFRGVGTDTQYF.

This clonotype has only a few counts. The V call is TRBV6-6, the J call TRBJ2-5; weak D call: TRBD2 (5 bases). Trimming cost V 0 bases and J 4 bases, with 6 bases left between them. CDR3 size: 13 residues. Per the germline V gene, CDR1 is MNHNY and CDR2 is SVGAGI (reference sequence). The CDR3: CASSYSEGETQYF. The CDR3 coding sequence is TGTGCCAGCAGTTACTCTGAGGGAGAGACCCAGTACTTC.

This clonotype showed up just a few times. The rearrangement uses TRBV7-3 and TRBJ2-5; 8 nucleotides match TRBD1. V lost 6 bases, J lost 5 bases, and 8 bases stayed unmatched. Germline values: CDR1 SGHTA, CDR2 FQGTGA. The length of the CDR3 is 14 residues. The CDR3: CASSRGTGLETQYF. CDR3 nucleotides: TGTGCCAGCAGTCGCGGGACAGGTTTGGAGACCCAGTACTTC.

The V call is TRBV20-1, the J call TRBJ2-5; weak D call: TRBD2 (5 bases). Trimming stripped 0 bases from V and 5 bases from J, with 16 bases between. The CDR3 length is 15 residues. The germline CDR1 and CDR2 sequences are DFQATT and SNEGSKA (reference sequence). The CDR3 is CSARDLGVPRETQYF. The CDR3 region has the DNA TGCAGTGCTAGAGATCTCGGGGTACCTCGTGAGACCCAGTACTTC.

The V call is TRBV20-1, the J call TRBJ2-5; 8 bases are shared with TRBD1. With 6 bases clipped from V and 3 bases from J, the junction kept 12 bases outside the gene matches. The CDR3 spans 15 residues. Per the germline V gene, CDR1 is DFQATT and CDR2 is SNEGSKA (reference sequence). The CDR3 spells CSATDRGRGKETQYF. The CDR3 nucleotides read TGCAGTGCAACCGACAGGGGCAGAGGCAAAGAGACCCAGTACTTC.

This clonotype was seen a handful of times. V gene TRBV9 combines with J gene TRBJ2-3; D gene uncertain. CDR3 length: 12 residues. Germline V gene sequence: CDR1 SGDLS, CDR2 YYNGEE. V lost 3 bases and J lost 5, with 7 bases in between. In nucleotides, the CDR3 is TGTGCCAGCAGCGACAGAGAAGATACGCAGTATTTT. Its protein is CASSDREDTQYF. The complete variable domain, with remaining parts taken from reference TRBV9 and TRBJ2-3, reads DSGVTQTPKHLITATGQRVTLRCSPRSGDLSVYWYQQSLDQGLQFLIQYYNGEERAKGNILERFSAQQFPDLHSELNLSSLELGDSALYFCASSDREDTQYFGPGTRLTVL.

V and J are TRBV5-1 and TRBJ2-5, with unresolved D. Germline-derived CDR1 and CDR2 are SGHRS and YFSETQ. The CDR3 totals 15 residues. Trimming pared 0 bases from V and 4 bases from J, leaving 13 bases between. The CDR3 reads CASSLVPGNGETQYF. CDR3 nucleotides: TGCGCCAGCAGCTTGGTTCCTGGTAACGGAGAGACCCAGTACTTC.

This clonotype occurred a few times. The chain links TRBV7-2 to TRBJ2-2, with a tentative D call TRBD1 (6 bases). Per germline, CDR1 SGHTA and CDR2 FQGNSA. V shed 4 bases and J shed 3 bases, with 18 bases lying between them. The CDR3 has 17 residues. The CDR3 sequence: CASSSPDGGWYTGELFF. Written as DNA, the CDR3 is TGTGCCAGCAGCTCCCCAGATGGGGGCTGGTACACCGGGGAGCTGTTTTTT.

This rearrangement joins TRBV7-2 to TRBJ2-1; tentatively, D is TRBD1 (6 bases). CDR3 length equals 13 residues. Germline V gene lookup returns CDR1 SGHTA and CDR2 FQGNSA. V lost 6 bases to trimming and J lost 6 bases, with 12 bases between them. The CDR3 DNA is TGTGCCAGCAGAAATCGACAGGTCAATGAGCAGTTCTTC. Encoded protein: CASRNRQVNEQFF.

The chain combines TRBV19 with TRBJ2-3; D is undetermined. In germline, CDR1 is LNHDA, CDR2 SQIVND (reference sequence). The CDR3 loop spans 16 amino acids. V gave up 4 bases and J gave up 0 bases, with 14 bases separating them. The CDR3 loop is CASSNRGPMSTDTQYF. The CDR3 bases are TGTGCCAGTAGTAATCGTGGACCGATGAGCACAGATACGCAGTATTTT.

This clonotype was detected only a few times. The V gene is TRBV6-1, the J gene TRBJ1-2; tentative D call: TRBD1 (5 bases). The length of the CDR3 is 15 residues. CDR1 is MNHNS, CDR2 SASEGT, per germline. V was clipped by 6 bases and J by 0 bases, with 14 bases between them. The CDR3 DNA reads TGTGCCAGCAGACGCGGGGCTAATGCTAACTATGGCTACACCTTC. It yields the protein CASRRGANANYGYTF.

The chain is built from TRBV20-1 and TRBJ2-5; D gene ambiguous. The length of the CDR3 is 12 residues. The ends were cut back, 6 bases at V and 4 bases at J, with 12 bases in the middle. CDR1 DFQATT and CDR2 SNEGSKA come from the germline V gene (reference sequence). The CDR3 sequence: CSAFERTETQYF. The CDR3 DNA sequence: TGCAGTGCCTTTGAAAGGACAGAGACCCAGTACTTC.

Only a few counts were recorded for this clonotype. As DNA, the CDR3 is TGCAGTGCGGCAAGGGGACAGGGGAGCAGCGATGAGCAGTTCTTC. Amino acids: CSAARGQGSSDEQFF. The V gene is TRBV20-1, the J gene TRBJ2-1, with 10 bases lining up with TRBD1. The CDR3 totals 15 residues. Germline CDR1 is DFQATT and CDR2 is SNEGSKA (reference sequence). The J segment lost 8 bases and the V segment lost 6 bases, leaving 13 bases of the junction unmatched.

This clonotype has a handful of counts. The chain is built from TRBV20-1 and TRBJ2-1; TRBD1 aligns across 9 bases. The CDR3 has 15 amino acids. CDR1 and CDR2 from the germline V gene are DFQATT and SNEGSKA (reference sequence). V trimming: 6 bases; J trimming: 5 bases; junction bases outside the gene matches: 11. CDR3 loop: CSAQSRQGVNNEQFF. CDR3 sequence (DNA): TGCAGTGCCCAGAGCAGACAGGGGGTAAACAATGAGCAGTTCTTC.

The CDR3 bases are TGTGCCAGCCGAACAGGTTATAGCTCCTACGAGCAGTACTTC. It codes for CASRTGYSSYEQYF. The chain couples TRBV7-2 to TRBJ2-7; maybe TRBD1 (5 bases). This CDR3 region has 14 residues. Between the trimmed V and J ends, which lost 8 bases and 0 bases, there was a span of 14 bases. The V gene's germline CDR1 is SGHTA and CDR2 FQGNSA. The entire variable domain, with the rest obtained from reference TRBV7-2 and TRBJ2-7, is as follows: GAGVSQSPSNKVTEKGKDVELRCDPISGHTALYWYRQSLGQGLEFLIYFQGNSAPDKSGLPSDRFSAERTGGSVSTLTIQRTQQEDSAVYLCASRTGYSSYEQYFGPGTRLTVT.

This clonotype was counted a few times. This chain uses TRBV20-1 with TRBJ2-3; D is unresolved. This CDR3 is 14 amino acids long. V was pared by 0 bases and J by 4 bases, with 11 bases between. Per the germline V gene, CDR1 is DFQATT and CDR2 is SNEGSKA (reference sequence). The CDR3 DNA reads TGCAGTGCTAGAGATAGTAGGGTAGCAGATACGCAGTATTTT. This encodes CSARDSRVADTQYF.